The clone carrying this TCR beta chain has a count of ten or more. This sample stems from a study of regulatory T cells in long-lasting Graves disease. Library construction for TCR beta used iRepertoire HTBI primers and Arm-PCR of CDR3 regions. TCRdb analysed the multiplex PCR reads with MiXCR anew, one entry per CDR3 protein. The table shows more than 450,000 distinct CDR3 sequences, with about 12% occurring only once. Germline V gene lookup returns CDR1 SGHTA and CDR2 FQGNSA. The CDR3 totals 13 residues. J gave up 6 bases and V 5 bases, and 7 bases lay outside the gene matches. Documented time point: newly diagnosed GD, antithyroid drugs for less than 3 months. Researchers made the TCR library from RNA that was extracted from PBMCs. Doctors identified Graves' disease using the American Thyroid Association guidelines. These same records also appear under a second study, on T cells in Graves' hyperthyroidism and ophthalmopathy.

The chain carries TRBV7-2 and TRBJ2-7, with TRBD1 matching over 7 bases. The TCR sequence derives from a woman in her thirties with Graves disease. This material consisted of peripheral blood mononuclear cells (PBMCs), taken at new diagnosis, from a patient treated with antithyroid drugs. The chain's CDR3 is CASSPRQGFEQYF. The CDR3 DNA is TGTGCCAGCAGCCCCCGACAGGGTTTCGAGCAGTACTTC.